This TCR beta chain derives from a study of vaccination and CD4 T cells after COVID-19. About the study: The cells were exposed to overlapping spike peptides originating from SARS-CoV-2, HCoV-NL63, HCoV-OC43 and HCoV-229E for stimulation.

In the case of this clonotype: Its antigen is not identified.

Sequencing of the DNA from cultured CD4+ T cells was carried out with the Oncomine TCR Beta short-read assay. TCRdb itself ran the PCR reads through MiXCR, one entry per CDR3 protein. This table holds about 11,000 distinct CDR3 sequences, roughly 72% found once. Points from the study as a whole: The median count of SARS-CoV-2-reactive clonotypes rose from roughly 21 to 40, not significantly.

V lost 0 bases to trimming and J lost 4 bases, with 10 bases between them. The CDR3 covers 14 residues. Treatment specified: roughly 11-day PBMC culture with coronavirus spike peptide pools or control peptides (ViraFEST assay). For ViraFEST, peptide pools expanded antigen-specific T cells, after which the TCRs were sequenced. V and J are TRBV5-3 and TRBJ1-2; a weak D match, TRBD1 (5 bases). TRBV5-3 is assigned to the ORF class and has an uncertain function. This receptor was taken from a human donor who had recovered from COVID-19. Source material: CD4+ T cells from blood, cultured in vitro. The DNA of the CDR3 is TGTGCCAGAAGCTTGGTTTTCGGGGGCTATGGCTACACCTTC. This gives the protein CARSLVFGGYGYTF.